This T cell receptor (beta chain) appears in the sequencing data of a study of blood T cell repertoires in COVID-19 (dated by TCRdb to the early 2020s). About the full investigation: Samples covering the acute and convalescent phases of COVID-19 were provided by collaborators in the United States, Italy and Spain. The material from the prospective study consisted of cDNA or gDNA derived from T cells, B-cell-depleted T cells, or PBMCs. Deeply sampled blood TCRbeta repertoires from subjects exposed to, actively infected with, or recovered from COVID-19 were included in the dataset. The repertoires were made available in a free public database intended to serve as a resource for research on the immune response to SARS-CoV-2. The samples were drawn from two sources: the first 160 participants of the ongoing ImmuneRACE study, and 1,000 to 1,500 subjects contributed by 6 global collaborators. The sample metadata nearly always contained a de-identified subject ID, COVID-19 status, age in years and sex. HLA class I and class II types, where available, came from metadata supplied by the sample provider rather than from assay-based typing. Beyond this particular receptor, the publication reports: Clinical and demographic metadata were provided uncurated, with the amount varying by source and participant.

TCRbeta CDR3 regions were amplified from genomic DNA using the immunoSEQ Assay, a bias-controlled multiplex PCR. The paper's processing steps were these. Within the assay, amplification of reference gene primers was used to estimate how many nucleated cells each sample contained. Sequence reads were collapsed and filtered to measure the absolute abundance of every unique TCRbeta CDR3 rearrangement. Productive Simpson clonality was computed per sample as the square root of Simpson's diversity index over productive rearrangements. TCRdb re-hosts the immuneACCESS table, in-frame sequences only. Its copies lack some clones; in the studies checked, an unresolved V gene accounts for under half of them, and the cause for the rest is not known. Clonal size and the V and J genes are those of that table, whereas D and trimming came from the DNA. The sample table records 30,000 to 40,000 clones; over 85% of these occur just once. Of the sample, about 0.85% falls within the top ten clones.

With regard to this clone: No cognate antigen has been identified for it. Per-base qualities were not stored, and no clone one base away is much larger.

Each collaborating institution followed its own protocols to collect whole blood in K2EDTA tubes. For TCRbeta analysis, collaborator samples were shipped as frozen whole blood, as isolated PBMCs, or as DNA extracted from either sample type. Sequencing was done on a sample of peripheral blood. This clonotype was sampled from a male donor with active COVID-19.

The CDR3 sequence is CASSPGGAGATKASYTF. The DNA sequence is TGTGCCAGTAGTCCCGGGGGGGCAGGCGCCACGAAGGCGAGCTACACCTTC. In this chain, TRBV19 is recombined with TRBJ1-2, and the D gene may be TRBD1, 6 bases matching. V is clipped by 5 bases and J by 9 bases, and the sequence between their germline boundaries is 28 bases long. From the cysteine through the phenylalanine, the CDR3 covers 17 amino acids. CDR3 DNA only is kept here, 51 bases in frame from base 1. The germline V gene (reference sequence) gives CDR1 as LNHDA and CDR2 as SQIVND.